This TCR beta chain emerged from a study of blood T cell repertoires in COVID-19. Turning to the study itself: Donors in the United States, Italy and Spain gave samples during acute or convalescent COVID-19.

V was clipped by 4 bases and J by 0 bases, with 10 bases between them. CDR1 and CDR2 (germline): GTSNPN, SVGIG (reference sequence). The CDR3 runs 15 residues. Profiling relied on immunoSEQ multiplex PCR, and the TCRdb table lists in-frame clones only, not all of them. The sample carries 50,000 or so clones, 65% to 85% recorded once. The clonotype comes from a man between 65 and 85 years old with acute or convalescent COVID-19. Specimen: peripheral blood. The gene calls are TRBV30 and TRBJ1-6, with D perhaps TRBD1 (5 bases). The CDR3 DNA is TGTGCCTGGAACAGGAAAATCTCCTATAATTCACCCCTCCACTTT. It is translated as CAWNRKISYNSPLHF.